A single sample gave rise to the 20 T cell receptor beta chains below, sequenced in a study of blood T cell repertoires in COVID-19. The protocol was immunoSEQ multiplex PCR, while the TCRdb copy is restricted to in-frame clones and leaves out a portion. Among 110,000 to 150,000 clones listed, 60% to 85% were seen once. Sequenced: peripheral blood. These receptors came from a man aged 45-65 years with active or convalescent COVID-19.

Remarks on this clone: Other DNA sequences within the sample encode an identical CDR3. V usage is TRBV19 and J usage is TRBJ2-1, with TRBD2 identical over 9 bases. Germline CDR1 and CDR2: LNHDA and SQIVND (reference sequence). V was pared by 8 bases and J by 4 bases, with 6 bases of the junction left unmatched. This CDR3 contains 14 residues. CDR3 nucleotide sequence: TGTGCCAGTTCCTTGGCGGGAGGGTACAATGAGCAGTTCTTC. It codes for CASSLAGGYNEQFF. Complete variable domain (other parts from reference TRBV19 and TRBJ2-1): DGGITQSPKYLFRKEGQNVTLSCEQNLNHDAMYWYRQDPGQGLRLIYYSQIVNDFQKGDIAEGYSVSREKKESFPLTVTSAQKNPTAFYLCASSLAGGYNEQFFGPGTRLTVL.

The chain uses TRBV28 and TRBJ1-5; D call uncertain. The CDR3 spans 14 residues. V lost 7 bases and J 3 bases, leaving 13 bases between the germline ends. Per the germline V gene, CDR1 is MDHEN and CDR2 is SYDVKM. The DNA for the CDR3 is TGTGCCAGCACTCAGGCGCAATTCAATCAGCCCCAGCATTTT. Amino acids: CASTQAQFNQPQHF. Based on the CDR3 plus reference TRBV28 and TRBJ1-5, the full variable domain is DVKVTQSSRYLVKRTGEKVFLECVQDMDHENMFWYRQDPGLGLRLIYFSYDVKMKEKGDIPEGYSVSREKKERFSLILESASTNQTSMYLCASTQAQFNQPQHFGDGTRLSIL.

The rearrangement joins TRBV29-1 to TRBJ2-1, with TRBD1 identical over 8 bases. The CDR3 runs to 12 residues. The germline CDR1 and CDR2 sequences are SQVTM and ANQGSEA. Unmatched junction bases numbered 5, after V lost 6 bases and J lost 7 bases. CDR3 DNA: TGCAGCGTAGACAGGGGAGAGAATGAGCAGTTCTTC. Protein: CSVDRGENEQFF.

The chain links TRBV6-6 to TRBJ1-2; 8 positions match TRBD1. CDR1 is MNHNY and CDR2 is SVGAGI in the germline V gene (reference sequence). The CDR3 loop spans 14 amino acids. Trimming at V came to 5 bases and at J to 4 bases, leaving 6 bases not matched to a gene. CDR3 in amino acids: CASSHDRGLYGYTF. The CDR3 DNA is TGTGCCAGCAGTCACGACAGGGGACTCTATGGCTACACCTTC.

The genes are TRBV18 and TRBJ2-7; D is perhaps TRBD1 (6 bases). Germline CDR1 and CDR2: KGHSH and LQKENI. Trimming left V 3 bases short and J 1 base short, with 10 bases between. This CDR3 is 14 amino acids long. CDR3 loop: CASSPSGQSYEQYF. The CDR3 DNA follows: TGTGCCAGCTCACCCTCGGGACAATCCTACGAGCAGTACTTC.

The chain recombines TRBV30 with TRBJ2-4; the D is unclear. The germline V and J ends were trimmed by 5 bases and 0 bases, with 11 bases remaining between them. Per germline, CDR1 GTSNPN and CDR2 SVGIG (reference sequence). The CDR3 is 14 residues long. The CDR3 here is CAWGLRLAKNIQYF. DNA of the CDR3: TGTGCCTGGGGTCTCCGGTTAGCCAAAAACATTCAGTACTTC.

The chain links TRBV3-1 (or the pseudogene TRBV3-2) to TRBJ1-4, with 9 bases that match TRBD1. The V gene's germline CDR1 is LGHDT and CDR2 YNNKEL (reference sequence). V lost 1 base and J lost 7; bases outside the gene matches: 4. The CDR3 covers 15 residues. The CDR3 spells CASSQGDRVGEKLFF. In DNA, the CDR3 is TGTGCCAGCAGCCAAGGGGACAGGGTCGGTGAAAAACTGTTTTTT.

DNA of the CDR3: TGCGCCAGCAGTGAGTCTAGCGGGACGGCAACCTACGAGCAGTACTTC. Residues: CASSESSGTATYEQYF. The gene calls are TRBV10-1 and TRBJ2-7; 8 bases are a match to TRBD2. Trimming took 0 bases from V and 2 from J; bases not matched to a gene: 6. CDR1 is WNHNN and CDR2 is SYGVQD in the germline V gene (reference sequence). This CDR3 is 16 amino acids long.

The chain joins TRBV27 to TRBJ2-6; D gene ambiguous. Trimming removed 6 bases at V and 0 bases at J, with 12 bases between. From germline, CDR1 is MNHEY and CDR2 SMNVEV (reference sequence). This CDR3 spans 16 amino acids. The CDR3: CASSRDIPSGANVLTF. CDR3 coding DNA: TGTGCCAGCAGCCGAGACATCCCCTCTGGGGCCAACGTCCTGACTTTC.

The CDR3 sequence: CASSRRGADGYTF. The CDR3 DNA reads as TGTGCCAGTAGTAGGCGGGGGGCGGATGGCTACACCTTC. This chain connects TRBV19 to TRBJ1-2, with D tentatively TRBD1 (6 bases). V was trimmed by 4 bases and J by 6 bases, leaving 12 bases between them. The CDR3 sequence is 13 residues long. The germline V gene has CDR1 LNHDA and CDR2 SQIVND (reference sequence).

V is TRBV7-9 and J is TRBJ2-7; weak D call: TRBD2 (5 bases). V was clipped by 1 base and J by 5 bases, with 9 bases between them. The CDR3 has 13 residues. The germline V gene has CDR1 SEHNR and CDR2 FQNEAQ (reference sequence). This chain's CDR3 is CASSLDGVNEQYF. CDR3 coding DNA: TGTGCCAGCAGCTTAGACGGGGTTAACGAGCAGTACTTC.

The chain recombines TRBV18 with TRBJ1-2; 7 bases map to TRBD1. J lost 5 bases, V lost 3 bases, and 6 bases had no gene match. The CDR3 contains 14 residues. CDR1 and CDR2 from the germline V gene are KGHSH and LQKENI. CDR3 protein: CASSPSGQTYGYTF. DNA for the CDR3: TGTGCCAGCTCACCGTCGGGACAGACGTATGGCTACACCTTC.

This chain joins TRBV28 and TRBJ1-5; 7 bases line up with TRBD1. CDR1 MDHEN and CDR2 SYDVKM come from the germline V gene. V lost 5 bases and J lost 6; bases outside the gene matches: 7. This CDR3 has 14 amino acids. The DNA of the CDR3 is TGTGCCAGCAGTCCGGACAGGAACATTCAGCCCCAGCATTTT. It specifies CASSPDRNIQPQHF.

The chain uses TRBV5-4 and TRBJ2-1; TRBD2 agrees at 11 bases. This CDR3 has 20 amino acids. V was clipped by 1 base and J by 3 bases; unmatched bases: 15. Germline V gene lookup returns CDR1 SGHNT and CDR2 YYREEE (reference sequence). The CDR3 sequence is CASSLSPEASGRIVYNEQFF. The CDR3 coding sequence is TGTGCCAGCAGCTTGAGCCCCGAAGCTAGCGGGAGGATCGTCTACAATGAGCAGTTCTTC.

This rearrangement joins TRBV19 to TRBJ2-1, with D perhaps matching TRBD2 (6 bases). The germline V gene encodes CDR1 LNHDA and CDR2 SQIVND (reference sequence). Trimming shortened V by 1 base and J by 9 bases, and 10 bases separated the two germline ends. The CDR3 has 13 amino acids. The CDR3 here is CASSIGRAAEQFF. CDR3 DNA sequence: TGTGCCAGTAGTATAGGGAGGGCGGCTGAGCAGTTCTTC.

The chain links TRBV7-9 to TRBJ2-1, with D perhaps matching TRBD2 (5 bases). Trimming took off 7 bases at V and 4 bases at J, with 11 bases between the two ends. This CDR3 region has 13 residues. CDR1 and CDR2 (germline): SEHNR, FQNEAQ (reference sequence). The CDR3 nucleotides are TGTGCCAGCACTCCGGGGTTGTACAATGAGCAGTTCTTC. Amino acids: CASTPGLYNEQFF.

The chain has TRBV15 and TRBJ1-2; TRBD1 agrees at 9 bases. The ends lost 1 base at V and 9 bases at J; junction bases unmatched: 6. Per the germline V gene, CDR1 is LNHNV and CDR2 is YYDKDF (reference sequence). The CDR3 length is 14 residues. CDR3 sequence: CATSRGQGQGSYTF. As DNA, the CDR3 is TGTGCCACCAGCAGAGGTCAAGGACAGGGGAGCTACACCTTC.

This chain connects TRBV28 to TRBJ1-2; 7 bases line up with TRBD1. The CDR3 extends over 14 amino acids. Germline CDR1 reads MDHEN; CDR2 reads SYDVKM. Germline trimming cut 3 bases from V and 5 bases from J; bases unmatched to any gene: 6. The CDR3 here is CASSLAGQEYGYTF. In DNA form, the CDR3 reads TGTGCCAGCAGTTTGGCCGGACAGGAGTATGGCTACACCTTC.

The genes are TRBV29-1 and TRBJ2-3; a weak D match, TRBD2 (5 bases). V dropped 7 bases and J dropped 1 base, with 15 bases sitting between them. CDR1 and CDR2 from the germline V gene are SQVTM and ANQGSEA. The CDR3 loop spans 14 amino acids. The CDR3 loop is CSAGGFKGTDTQYF. The CDR3 DNA sequence: TGCAGCGCTGGAGGTTTCAAAGGCACAGATACGCAGTATTTT.

The chain links TRBV6-5 to TRBJ1-2; TRBD1 might be the D (6 bases). The CDR3 is made up of 16 amino acids. Germline CDR1 reads MNHEY; CDR2 reads SVGAGI. Deletions cut 2 bases from V and 1 base from J, with 14 bases between. The CDR3 DNA reads as TGTGCCAGCAGTTACGTTTCACAGGGCTTTAACTATGGCTACACCTTC. Protein: CASSYVSQGFNYGYTF.